Listed below are T cell receptor beta chains from one sample, sequenced in a study of shared clonotypes between healthy human individuals. Libraries were prepared by immunoSEQ multiplex PCR; TCRdb keeps only in-frame clonotypes and omits some of them. The sample lists roughly 720,000 clones, roughly 87% occurring once. The sample consisted of memory CD8+ T cells from PBMCs. These receptors all come from a man between 18 and 29 years old in good health. Some clones in this sample may be carry-over from other donors' samples. Both conserved end residues are part of each CDR3. D genes are given only for firm matches. Clone size is given for some rows only: seen once, a few or many times, or a class if the clone is expanded.

d_gene	v_gene	j_gene	abundance	CDR3aa	CDR3nt
.	TRBV5-1	TRBJ2-7	.	CASSLTYGHEQYF	TGCGCCAGCAGCCTCACCTACGGGCACGAGCAGTACTTC
.	TRBV10-3	TRBJ2-3	.	CAITSRAGIADTQYF	TGTGCCATCACTTCGAGGGCGGGCATCGCAGATACGCAGTATTTT
TRBD2	TRBV9	TRBJ2-5	.	CASSGREGRAGTQYF	TGTGCCAGCAGCGGGCGGGAGGGCCGCGCTGGGACCCAGTACTTC
TRBD1	TRBV9	TRBJ2-2	once	CASSAGTGVTGELFF	TGTGCCAGCAGCGCGGGGACAGGGGTCACCGGGGAGCTGTTTTTT
TRBD1	TRBV7-9	TRBJ2-2	.	CASSSDRGYTGELFF	TGTGCCAGCAGCTCCGACAGGGGATACACCGGGGAGCTGTTTTTT
.	TRBV9	TRBJ2-5	.	CASSGARPQETQYF	TGTGCCAGCAGCGGCGCCAGGCCCCAAGAGACCCAGTACTTC
TRBD1	TRBV9	TRBJ2-7	.	CASSVHGTGAASSYEQYF	TGTGCCAGCAGCGTCCACGGGACAGGGGCCGCCAGCTCCTACGAGCAGTACTTC
TRBD1	TRBV7-8	TRBJ2-5	.	CASSWDRAVQETQYF	TGTGCCAGCAGCTGGGACAGGGCAGTTCAAGAGACCCAGTACTTC
TRBD2	TRBV13	TRBJ2-3	.	CASSLEGLKYF	TGTGCCAGCAGCTTAGAGGGACTAAAGTATTTT
.	TRBV28	TRBJ1-3	.	CASSERQLYSGNTIYF	TGTGCCAGCAGTGAGAGACAGTTATACTCTGGAAACACCATATATTTT
TRBD1	TRBV19	TRBJ2-7	.	CASSSTGGAYEQYF	TGTGCCAGTAGTTCGACAGGGGGGGCCTACGAGCAGTACTTC
TRBD1	TRBV7-2	TRBJ2-7	.	CASSGTGALYEQYF	TGTGCCAGCAGCGGGACAGGGGCGCTCTACGAGCAGTACTTC
.	TRBV7-9	TRBJ2-7	.	CASSWRVPEQYF	TGTGCCAGCAGCTGGCGGGTGCCCGAGCAGTACTTC
.	TRBV18	TRBJ2-7	.	CASSPADSYEQYF	TGTGCCAGCTCACCGGCGGATTCCTACGAGCAGTACTTC
TRBD2	TRBV9	TRBJ2-1	.	CASSPGLAEPDNEQFF	TGTGCCAGCAGCCCAGGACTAGCGGAGCCTGACAATGAGCAGTTCTTC
TRBD1	TRBV15	TRBJ1-2	.	CATGWDRSGYTF	TGTGCCACCGGATGGGACAGATCTGGCTACACCTTC
TRBD1	TRBV19	TRBJ2-5	once	CASSPRQGQETQYF	TGTGCCAGTAGCCCTCGACAGGGCCAAGAGACCCAGTACTTC
TRBD1	TRBV6-5	TRBJ2-1	.	CASSYGRDSSYNEQFF	TGTGCCAGCAGTTACGGTCGGGACAGCTCCTACAATGAGCAGTTCTTC
TRBD1	TRBV4-3	TRBJ2-7	.	CASSQGTGGSPYEQYF	TGCGCCAGCAGCCAAGGGACAGGGGGGTCTCCCTACGAGCAGTACTTC
.	TRBV2	TRBJ2-6	.	CASSEVVARLGANVLTF	TGTGCCAGCAGTGAAGTTGTCGCGCGGCTCGGGGCCAACGTCCTGACTTTC
.	TRBV27	TRBJ1-1	.	CASSPFKNTEAFF	TGTGCCAGCAGTCCCTTCAAGAACACTGAAGCTTTCTTT
TRBD1	TRBV6-5	TRBJ2-7	.	CASSFLTTGVGYEQYF	TGTGCCAGCAGTTTCCTTACGACAGGGGTAGGCTACGAGCAGTACTTC
.	TRBV5-1	TRBJ2-5	.	CASSLDLRGQETQYF	TGCGCCAGCAGCTTGGATCTCCGTGGGCAAGAGACCCAGTACTTC
.	TRBV11-2	TRBJ2-1	.	CASSSAVHEQFF	TGTGCCAGCAGCTCAGCCGTCCATGAGCAGTTCTTC
.	TRBV9	TRBJ2-5	.	CASSVQGKKETQYF	TGTGCCAGCAGCGTACAGGGGAAAAAGGAGACCCAGTACTTC
TRBD2	TRBV27	TRBJ2-3	.	CASSLGASGGTQYF	TGTGCCAGCAGTTTAGGGGCTAGCGGGGGTACGCAGTATTTT
TRBD1	TRBV7-9	TRBJ1-2	.	CASSLGGTGIGYTF	TGTGCCAGCAGCTTAGGAGGGACAGGAATTGGCTACACCTTC
.	TRBV27	TRBJ2-7	.	CASSPRGRAGEQYF	TGTGCCAGCAGTCCACGTGGCAGGGCTGGCGAGCAGTACTTC
.	TRBV6-4	TRBJ1-2	.	CASSDRFGRALPSGYTF	TGTGCCAGCAGTGACCGCTTCGGCAGGGCCCTTCCCTCAGGCTACACCTTC
TRBD1	TRBV11-2	TRBJ1-2	.	CASSLGQGGPLGYGYTF	TGTGCCAGCAGCTTAGGGCAGGGGGGGCCCCTTGGCTATGGCTACACCTTC
.	TRBV27	TRBJ2-1	.	CASSSSGPSNYNEQFF	TGTGCCAGCAGTTCGTCGGGCCCCAGCAATTACAATGAGCAGTTCTTC
.	TRBV4-3	TRBJ1-3	.	CASSQVGDWGNTIYF	TGCGCCAGCAGCCAAGTGGGGGATTGGGGAAACACCATATATTTT
.	TRBV19	TRBJ1-1	.	CASSILPAGEAFF	TGTGCCAGTAGTATTCTGCCTGCGGGTGAAGCTTTCTTT
.	TRBV5-1	TRBJ2-7	.	CASSLLEEAYEQYF	TGCGCCAGCAGCTTGTTGGAGGAAGCCTACGAGCAGTACTTC
TRBD2	TRBV28	TRBJ2-1	.	CASSLFGREGLFDEQFF	TGTGCCAGCAGTCTCTTTGGGCGGGAGGGCCTCTTCGATGAGCAGTTCTTC
TRBD2	TRBV9	TRBJ2-2	once	CASSPPAGGYDTGELFF	TGTGCCAGCAGCCCCCCAGCGGGAGGGTATGACACCGGGGAGCTGTTTTTT
.	TRBV6-5	TRBJ1-1	.	CASRENTEAFF	TGTGCCAGCAGGGAGAACACTGAAGCTTTCTTT
TRBD1	TRBV6-5	TRBJ2-5	.	CASSGPRGRETQYF	TGTGCCAGCAGTGGGCCCAGGGGGCGAGAGACCCAGTACTTC
.	TRBV28	TRBJ2-7	.	CASSLWGGGYEQYF	TGTGCCAGCAGTTTATGGGGGGGCGGGTACGAGCAGTACTTC
.	TRBV9	TRBJ2-7	.	CASSVGTSTYEQYF	TGTGCCAGCAGCGTAGGCACCTCAACTTACGAGCAGTACTTC
.	TRBV19	TRBJ2-7	.	CASSPRQASWAEQYF	TGTGCCAGTAGTCCACGACAGGCCTCCTGGGCAGAGCAGTACTTC
TRBD2	TRBV9	TRBJ2-7	.	CASSVGASGPEQYF	TGTGCCAGCAGCGTAGGCGCTAGCGGCCCAGAGCAGTACTTC
.	TRBV2	TRBJ1-1	.	CASRAEPALNTEAFF	TGTGCCAGCAGGGCGGAGCCAGCCTTAAACACTGAAGCTTTCTTT
TRBD2	TRBV9	TRBJ2-3	.	CASSVASGRAGSTDTQYF	TGTGCCAGCAGCGTAGCTAGCGGGAGGGCCGGGAGCACAGATACGCAGTATTTT
TRBD1	TRBV25-1	TRBJ1-1	.	CASSDPDRATEAFF	TGTGCCAGCAGTGATCCCGACAGGGCCACTGAAGCTTTCTTT